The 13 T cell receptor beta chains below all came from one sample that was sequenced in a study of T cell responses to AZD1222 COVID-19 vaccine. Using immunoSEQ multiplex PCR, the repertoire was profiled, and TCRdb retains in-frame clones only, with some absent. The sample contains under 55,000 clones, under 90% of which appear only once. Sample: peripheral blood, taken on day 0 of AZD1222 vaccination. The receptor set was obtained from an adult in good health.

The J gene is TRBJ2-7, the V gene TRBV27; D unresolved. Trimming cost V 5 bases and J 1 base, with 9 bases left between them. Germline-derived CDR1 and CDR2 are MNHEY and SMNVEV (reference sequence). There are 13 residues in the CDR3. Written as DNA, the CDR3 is TGTGCCAGCAGTGTTGACCCTTCCTACGAGCAGTACTTC. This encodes CASSVDPSYEQYF.

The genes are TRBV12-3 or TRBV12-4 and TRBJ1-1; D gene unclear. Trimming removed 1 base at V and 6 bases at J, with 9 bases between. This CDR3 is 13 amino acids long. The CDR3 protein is CASSLGSTSEAFF. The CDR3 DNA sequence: TGTGCCAGCAGTTTAGGGTCGACATCTGAAGCTTTCTTT.

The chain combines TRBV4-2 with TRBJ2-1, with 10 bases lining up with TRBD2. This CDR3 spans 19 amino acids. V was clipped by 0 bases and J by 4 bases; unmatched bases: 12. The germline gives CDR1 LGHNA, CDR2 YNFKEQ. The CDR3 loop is CASSQEFRRTSGPYNEQFF. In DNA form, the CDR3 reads TGTGCCAGCAGCCAAGAGTTCCGGCGGACTAGCGGACCATACAATGAGCAGTTCTTC.

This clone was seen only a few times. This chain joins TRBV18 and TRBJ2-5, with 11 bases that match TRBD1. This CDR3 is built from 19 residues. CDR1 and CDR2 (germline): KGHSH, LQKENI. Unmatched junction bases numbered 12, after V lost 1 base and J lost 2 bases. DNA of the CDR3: TGTGCCAGCTCACCACTCGGACAGGGGGCGCCGAGTAATCAAGAGACCCAGTACTTC. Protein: CASSPLGQGAPSNQETQYF.

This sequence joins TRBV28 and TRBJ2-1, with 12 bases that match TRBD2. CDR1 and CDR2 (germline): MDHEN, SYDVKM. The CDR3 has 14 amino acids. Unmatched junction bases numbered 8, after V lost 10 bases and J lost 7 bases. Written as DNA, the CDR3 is TGTGCCATTACGACTAGCGGGAGACGGAATGAGCAGTTCTTC. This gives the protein CAITTSGRRNEQFF. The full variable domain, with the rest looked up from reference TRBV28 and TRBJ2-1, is DVKVTQSSRYLVKRTGEKVFLECVQDMDHENMFWYRQDPGLGLRLIYFSYDVKMKEKGDIPEGYSVSREKKERFSLILESASTNQTSMYLCAITTSGRRNEQFFGPGTRLTVL.

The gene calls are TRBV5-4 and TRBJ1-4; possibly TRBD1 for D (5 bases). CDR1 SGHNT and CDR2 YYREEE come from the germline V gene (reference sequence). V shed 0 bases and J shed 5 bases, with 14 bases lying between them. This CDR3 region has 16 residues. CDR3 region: CASSLAGGGMNEKLFF. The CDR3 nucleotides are TGTGCCAGCAGCTTGGCCGGCGGGGGAATGAATGAAAAACTGTTTTTT.

CDR3 DNA: TGTGCCAGCAGCTCGGGACAGCAGGGCTATGGCTACACCTTC. Its translation: CASSSGQQGYGYTF. The chain recombines TRBV7-2 with TRBJ1-2; 7 nucleotides align to TRBD1. J gave up 4 bases and V 4 bases, and 6 bases lay outside the gene matches. This CDR3 has 14 amino acids. The germline CDR1 and CDR2 sequences are SGHTA and FQGNSA. Using reference TRBV7-2 and TRBJ1-2 for the parts outside the CDR3, the full variable domain is GAGVSQSPSNKVTEKGKDVELRCDPISGHTALYWYRQSLGQGLEFLIYFQGNSAPDKSGLPSDRFSAERTGGSVSTLTIQRTQQEDSAVYLCASSSGQQGYGYTFGSGTRLTVV.

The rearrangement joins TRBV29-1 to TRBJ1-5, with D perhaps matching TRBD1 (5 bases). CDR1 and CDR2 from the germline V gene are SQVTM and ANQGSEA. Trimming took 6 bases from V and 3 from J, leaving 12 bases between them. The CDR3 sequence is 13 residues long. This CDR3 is CSVDPGFNQPQHF. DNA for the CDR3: TGCAGCGTCGACCCAGGGTTCAATCAGCCCCAGCATTTT.

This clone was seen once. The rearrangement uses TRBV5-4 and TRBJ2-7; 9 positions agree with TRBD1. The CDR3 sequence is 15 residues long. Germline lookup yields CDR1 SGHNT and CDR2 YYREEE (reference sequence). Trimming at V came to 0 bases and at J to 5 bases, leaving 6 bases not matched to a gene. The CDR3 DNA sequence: TGTGCCAGCAGCTTGGTTGGGACAGGGATCCACGAGCAGTACTTC. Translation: CASSLVGTGIHEQYF.

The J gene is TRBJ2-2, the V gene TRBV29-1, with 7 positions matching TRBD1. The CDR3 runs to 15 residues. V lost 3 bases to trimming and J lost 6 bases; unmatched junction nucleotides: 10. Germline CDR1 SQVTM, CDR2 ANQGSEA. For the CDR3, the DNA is TGCAGCGTTGAGAAACAGGGGAGTAGGGCCGGGGAGCTGTTTTTT. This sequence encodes CSVEKQGSRAGELFF.

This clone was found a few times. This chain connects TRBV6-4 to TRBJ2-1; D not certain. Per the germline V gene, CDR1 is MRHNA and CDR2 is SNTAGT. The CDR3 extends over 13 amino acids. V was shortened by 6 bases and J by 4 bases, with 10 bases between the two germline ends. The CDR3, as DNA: TGTGCCAGCAGCTTTGACCGGTACAATGAGCAGTTCTTC. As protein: CASSFDRYNEQFF.

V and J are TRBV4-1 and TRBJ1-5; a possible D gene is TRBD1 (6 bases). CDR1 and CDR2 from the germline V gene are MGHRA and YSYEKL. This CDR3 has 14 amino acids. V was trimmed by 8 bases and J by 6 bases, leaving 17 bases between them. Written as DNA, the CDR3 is TGCGCCAGCGGAGAGGGGGACATTTCTCAGCCCCAGCATTTT. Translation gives CASGEGDISQPQHF.

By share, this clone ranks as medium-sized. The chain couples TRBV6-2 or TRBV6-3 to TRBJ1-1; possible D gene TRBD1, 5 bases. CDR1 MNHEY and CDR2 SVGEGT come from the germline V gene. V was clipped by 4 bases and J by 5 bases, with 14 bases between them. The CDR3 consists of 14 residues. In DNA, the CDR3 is TGTGCCAGCAGTTTAGACTCCTGGGGGACTGAAGCTTTCTTT. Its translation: CASSLDSWGTEAFF.